Shown below are 16 T cell receptor beta chains from a single sample sequenced in a study of blood T cells in healthy people across ages. Combining a sample-barcoded 5' primer with a J-beta primer mix, a second PCR ran for 7 to 11 cycles. TCRdb ran MiXCR on the 5' RACE reads and lists one entry per CDR3 protein. The repertoire holds 700,000 to 900,000 distinct CDR3 sequences, with roughly 24% as singletons. These same data were also listed under a study on T cells of mothers and their children.

Material for sequencing was blood. The receptor set was obtained from a boy aged 5 to 17 in good health.

This clonotype was seen a single time. The J gene is TRBJ2-1, the V gene TRBV29-1, with TRBD1 matching 7 bases. The tail of the sequence fits TRBJ2-7 better, so the J call may be wrong. Per germline, CDR1 SQVTM and CDR2 ANQGSEA. The CDR3 sequence is 12 residues long. The CDR3 spells CSVAGTAYEQYF. The CDR3 DNA is TGCAGCGTGGCAGGGACAGCCTACGAGCAGTACTTC.

J is TRBJ1-1 and V is TRBV3-1; D is possibly TRBD1 (6 bases). Trimming pared 0 bases from V and 8 bases from J, leaving 13 bases between. The CDR3 runs 14 residues. The germline CDR1 and CDR2 sequences are LGHDT and YNNKEL (reference sequence). The CDR3 protein is CASSQEGMGHEAFF. CDR3 nucleotide sequence: TGTGCCAGCAGCCAAGAGGGCATGGGACACGAAGCTTTCTTT.

There are a few counts of this clonotype. V gene TRBV5-1 combines with J gene TRBJ1-1; D call uncertain. Germline CDR1 SGHRS, CDR2 YFSETQ. The germline V and J ends were trimmed by 1 base and 4 bases, with 11 bases remaining between them. The CDR3 is made up of 14 amino acids. In DNA form, the CDR3 reads TGCGCCAGCAGCTTGAGAAGGACCGGCACTGAAGCTTTCTTT. It translates to CASSLRRTGTEAFF.

This clonotype was counted a few times. Relative to the germline gene, one junction end is altered; a read error may explain this. V is TRBV30 and J is TRBJ2-5; unclear D gene. Germline lookup yields CDR1 GTSNPN and CDR2 SVGIG (reference sequence). The CDR3 length is 14 residues. CDR3 bases: TGTGCCTGGAGTGTACGCGACTCTCAAGAGGCCCAGTACTTC. It codes for CAWSVRDSQEAQYF.

This clonotype was seen a few times. This chain connects TRBV6-5 to TRBJ1-4, with unresolved D. With 3 bases removed from V and 8 bases from J, the gap between germline ends came to 13 bases. CDR3 size: 14 residues. Germline V gene data show CDR1 as MNHEY and CDR2 as SVGAGI. This CDR3 reads CASSYGMRREKLFF. Here the CDR3 DNA reads TGTGCCAGCAGTTATGGGATGCGGCGGGAAAAACTGTTTTTT.

This clonotype was recorded a few times. The chain has TRBV20-1 and TRBJ2-1, with TRBD2 matching 7 bases. The DNA end lines up better with TRBJ2-7; the J call may be wrong. The germline CDR1 and CDR2 sequences are DFQATT and SNEGSKA (reference sequence). This CDR3 is 14 amino acids long. CDR3 region: CSVSSGRGTYEQYF. CDR3 coding DNA: TGCAGTGTTAGCTCAGGGAGGGGTACCTACGAGCAGTACTTC.

The chain has TRBV7-8 and TRBJ2-5, with a tentative D call TRBD2 (7 bases). Trimming stripped 5 bases from V and 5 bases from J, with 27 bases between. Germline assignment: CDR1 SGHVS and CDR2 FQNEAQ. This CDR3 is built from 18 residues. CDR3 in amino acids: CASSAFTGAAGETETQYF. The CDR3 nucleotides are TGTGCCAGCAGCGCTTTTACGGGGGCCGCGGGGGAAACGGAGACCCAGTACTTC.

This clonotype was counted a few times. An end of the junction does not agree with germline; a read error may underlie this. The V and J genes are TRBV10-3 and TRBJ2-7, with D perhaps given as TRBD1 or TRBD2 (6 bases each). Germline V lookup: CDR1 ENHRY, CDR2 SYGVKD. The CDR3 consists of 16 residues. The CDR3 loop reads CAISGTSGQNFYEQYF. The CDR3 DNA reads as TGTGCCATAAGTGGGACTTCTGGACAGAACTTTTACGAGCAGTACTTC.

This clonotype turned up a few times. This chain joins TRBV20-1 and TRBJ2-7; 7 bases align to TRBD1. Germline values: CDR1 DFQATT, CDR2 SNEGSKA (reference sequence). With V trimmed by 3 bases and J by 2 bases, 10 bases remained unmatched. The CDR3 consists of 15 residues. DNA of the CDR3: TGCAGTGCTAGGATAACAGGGGAAACCCCCTACGAGCAGTACTTC. Its protein is CSARITGETPYEQYF.

This clonotype appeared a few times. The rearrangement joins TRBV5-1 to TRBJ1-2; D gene ambiguous. CDR1 and CDR2 from the germline V gene are SGHRS and YFSETQ. The CDR3 runs to 14 residues. The germline V and J ends were trimmed by 4 bases and 4 bases, with 14 bases remaining between them. Here the CDR3 reads CASSPRSGRYGYTF. CDR3 DNA sequence: TGCGCCAGCAGCCCCCGCAGTGGCCGCTATGGCTACACCTTC.

This sequence joins TRBV3-1 and TRBJ2-5; 9 bases are shared with TRBD2. V lost 0 bases to trimming and J lost 3 bases; unmatched junction nucleotides: 5. CDR1 is LGHDT, CDR2 YNNKEL, per germline (reference sequence). This CDR3 region has 16 residues. The CDR3 DNA reads as TGTGCCAGCAGCCAAGAACGGCGACTAGCGGAAGAGACCCAGTACTTC. This codes for CASSQERRLAEETQYF.

About this clonotype itself: Compared with germline, one end of the junction differs, possibly owing to a read error. The genes are TRBV11-2 and TRBJ2-1; tentatively, D is TRBD2 (6 bases). CDR3 length equals 12 residues. Germline V CDR1 and CDR2: SGHAT, FQNNGV. The CDR3 sequence: CVSSTLAAEQFF. The CDR3 nucleotides are TGTGTCAGCAGCACACTAGCAGCTGAGCAGTTCTTC.

V is TRBV30 and J is TRBJ2-7, with D unresolved. CDR3 length: 11 residues. CDR1 GTSNPN and CDR2 SVGIG come from the germline V gene (reference sequence). Between the trimmed V and J ends, which lost 0 bases and 3 bases, there was a span of 3 bases. The CDR3 loop reads CAWSVFYEQYF. DNA for the CDR3: TGTGCCTGGAGTGTATTCTACGAGCAGTACTTC.

V and J are TRBV7-3 and TRBJ1-2; 7 positions match TRBD1. After removal of 5 bases from V and 2 bases from J, the junction contained 5 bases not matched to a gene. The CDR3 has 14 amino acids. From germline, CDR1 is SGHTA and CDR2 FQGTGA. The CDR3 DNA is TGTGCCAGCAGCCTTACGACAGGGAACTATGGCTACACCTTC. Translating gives CASSLTTGNYGYTF.

Concerning this clonotype itself: At one of its ends the junction is not consistent with the germline gene, which may arise from a read error. The chain recombines TRBV5-1 with TRBJ2-3; 9 bases are a match to TRBD2. CDR3 length equals 19 residues. The germline V gene has CDR1 SGHRS and CDR2 YFSETQ. The CDR3 DNA reads as TGCGCCAGCAGCTTGGTAGGCCTAGCGGGGATCCTAACCACAGATACGCCGTATTTT. Its protein product is CASSLVGLAGILTTDTPYF. Complete variable domain (other parts from reference TRBV5-1 and TRBJ2-3): KAGVTQTPRYLIKTRGQQVTLSCSPISGHRSVSWYQQTPGQGLQFLFEYFSETQRNKGNFPGRFSGRQFSNSRSEMNVSTLELGDSALYLCASSLVGLAGILTTDTPYFGPGTRLTVL.

A few counts support this clonotype. The chain combines TRBV4-2 with TRBJ2-1; 8 bases align to TRBD2. Unmatched junction bases numbered 8, after V lost 7 bases and J lost 0 bases. The germline V gene encodes CDR1 LGHNA and CDR2 YNFKEQ. The CDR3 is 16 residues long. CDR3 residues: CASTGLAGSSYNEQFF. The CDR3 nucleotides read TGTGCCAGCACGGGGCTAGCGGGCAGCTCCTACAATGAGCAGTTCTTC.